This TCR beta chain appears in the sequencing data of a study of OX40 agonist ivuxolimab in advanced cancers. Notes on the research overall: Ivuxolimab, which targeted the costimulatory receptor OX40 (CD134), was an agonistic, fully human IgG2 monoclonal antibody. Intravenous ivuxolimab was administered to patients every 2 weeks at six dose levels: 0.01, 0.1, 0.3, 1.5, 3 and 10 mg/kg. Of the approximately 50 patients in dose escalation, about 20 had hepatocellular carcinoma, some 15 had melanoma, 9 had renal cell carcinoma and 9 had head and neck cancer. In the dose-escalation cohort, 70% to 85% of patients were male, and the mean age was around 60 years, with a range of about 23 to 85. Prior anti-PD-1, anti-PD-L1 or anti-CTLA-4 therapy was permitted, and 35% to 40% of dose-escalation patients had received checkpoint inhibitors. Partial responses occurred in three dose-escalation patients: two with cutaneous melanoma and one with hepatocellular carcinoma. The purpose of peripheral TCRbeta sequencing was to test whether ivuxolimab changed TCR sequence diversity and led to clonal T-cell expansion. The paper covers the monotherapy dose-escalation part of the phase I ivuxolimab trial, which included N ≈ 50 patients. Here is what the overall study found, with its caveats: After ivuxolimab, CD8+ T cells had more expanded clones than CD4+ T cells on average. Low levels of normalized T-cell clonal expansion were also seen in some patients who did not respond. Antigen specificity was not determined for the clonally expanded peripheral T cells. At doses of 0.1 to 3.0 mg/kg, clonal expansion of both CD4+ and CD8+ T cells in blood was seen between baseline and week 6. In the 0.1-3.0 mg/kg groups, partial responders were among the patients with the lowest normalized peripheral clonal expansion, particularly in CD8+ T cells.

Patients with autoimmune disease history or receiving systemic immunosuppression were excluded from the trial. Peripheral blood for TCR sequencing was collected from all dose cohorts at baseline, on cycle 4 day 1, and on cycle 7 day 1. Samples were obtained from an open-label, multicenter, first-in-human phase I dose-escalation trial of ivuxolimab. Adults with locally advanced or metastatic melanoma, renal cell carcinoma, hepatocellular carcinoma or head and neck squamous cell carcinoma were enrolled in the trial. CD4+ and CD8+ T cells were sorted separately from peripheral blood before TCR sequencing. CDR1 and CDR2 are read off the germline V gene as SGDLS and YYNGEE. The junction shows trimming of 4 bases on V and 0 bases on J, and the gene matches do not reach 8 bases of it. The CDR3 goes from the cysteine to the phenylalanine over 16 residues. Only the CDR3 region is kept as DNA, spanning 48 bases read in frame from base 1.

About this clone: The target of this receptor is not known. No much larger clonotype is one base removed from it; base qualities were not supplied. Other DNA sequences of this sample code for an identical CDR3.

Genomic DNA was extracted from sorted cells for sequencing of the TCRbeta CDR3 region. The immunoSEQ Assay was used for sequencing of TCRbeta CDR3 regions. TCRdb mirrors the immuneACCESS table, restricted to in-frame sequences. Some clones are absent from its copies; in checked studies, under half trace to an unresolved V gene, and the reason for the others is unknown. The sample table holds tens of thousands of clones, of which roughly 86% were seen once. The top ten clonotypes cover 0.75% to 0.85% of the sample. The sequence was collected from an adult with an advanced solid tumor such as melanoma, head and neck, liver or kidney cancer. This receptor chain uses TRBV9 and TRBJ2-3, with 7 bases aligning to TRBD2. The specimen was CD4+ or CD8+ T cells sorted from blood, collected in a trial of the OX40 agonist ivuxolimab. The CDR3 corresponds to CASSPGAGTSTDTQYF. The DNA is TGTGCCAGCAGCCCCGGAGCGGGAACTAGCACAGATACGCAGTATTTT.